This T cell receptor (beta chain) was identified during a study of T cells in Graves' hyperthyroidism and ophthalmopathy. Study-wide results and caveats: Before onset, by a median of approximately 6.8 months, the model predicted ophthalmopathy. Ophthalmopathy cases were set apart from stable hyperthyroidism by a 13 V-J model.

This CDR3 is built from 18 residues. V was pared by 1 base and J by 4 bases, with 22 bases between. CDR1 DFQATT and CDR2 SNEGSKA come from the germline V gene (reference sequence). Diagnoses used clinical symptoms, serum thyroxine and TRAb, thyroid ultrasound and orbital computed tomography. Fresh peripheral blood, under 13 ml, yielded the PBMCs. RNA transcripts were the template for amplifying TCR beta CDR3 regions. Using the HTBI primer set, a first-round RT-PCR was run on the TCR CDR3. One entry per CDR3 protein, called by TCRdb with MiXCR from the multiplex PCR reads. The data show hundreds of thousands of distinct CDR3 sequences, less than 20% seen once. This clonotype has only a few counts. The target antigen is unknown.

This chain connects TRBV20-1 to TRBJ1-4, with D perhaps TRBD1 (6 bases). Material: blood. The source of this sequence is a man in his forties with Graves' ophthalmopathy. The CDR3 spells CSARGSGGSRPLNEKLFF. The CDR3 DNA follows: TGCAGTGCTAGAGGGTCTGGGGGCTCCCGCCCCCTTAATGAAAAACTGTTTTTT.